This T cell receptor (beta chain) was identified in a study of T cell changes during pregnancy in multiple sclerosis. This clone was observed a single time. Clones were sequenced by immunoSEQ multiplex PCR, and TCRdb holds only the in-frame ones, with some missing. The table lists 40,000 to 50,000 clones, 80% to 90% of them singletons. This specimen consisted of CD4+ T cells from peripheral blood mononuclear cells, obtained in the first trimester of pregnancy. The sequence came from a female donor with multiple sclerosis, enrolled in a pregnancy study.

The CDR3 spells CASSPREGLKETQYF. CDR3 in DNA: TGTGCCAGCAGCCCCAGGGAGGGTTTGAAAGAGACCCAGTACTTC. This chain joins TRBV7-9 and TRBJ2-5; TRBD2 aligns across 7 bases. From germline, CDR1 is SEHNR and CDR2 FQNEAQ (reference sequence). The CDR3 is 15 amino acids. The trim removed 5 bases at V and 3 bases at J, leaving 9 bases unmatched.